This TCR beta chain was identified during a study of human T cells and chemical hapten exposure. Study-wide results and caveats: Expanded TCRs clustered into significantly more large CDR3 similarity groups than controls, the analysis revealed.

A single record per CDR3 protein comes from TCRdb applying MiXCR to the RACE reads. The table has under 450,000 distinct CDR3 sequences, approximately 4.4% seen once. Comment on this clonotype: The antigen is unknown.

Time point indicated: patch test 1, 2 weeks after DPC sensitization. Sample treatment: therapeutic diphenylcyclopropenone sensitization with weekly scalp DPC. The template was total RNA from unfractionated whole blood. This CDR3 spans 12 amino acids. Trimming pared 3 bases from V and 6 bases from J, leaving 9 bases between. The chain uses TRBV12-3 or TRBV12-4 and TRBJ2-7; D may correspond to TRBD1 or TRBD2 (6 bases each). The clonotype originates from a woman aged 45-60 years with alopecia areata. Some clones in this sample may be carry-over from other donors' samples. The source was whole blood, collected in connection with sensitization to the hapten diphenylcyclopropenone (DPC). For the CDR3, the DNA is TGTGCCAGCAGTTTCAGGGGAGGCGAGCAGTACTTC. As protein: CASSFRGGEQYF.